The 18 T cell receptor beta chains given below trace back to one sample, sequenced in a study of cytomegalovirus exposure and HLA in healthy donors. The protocol was immunoSEQ multiplex PCR, while the TCRdb copy is restricted to in-frame clones and leaves out a portion. This table holds 90,000 to 150,000 clones, approximately 90% found once. Sequenced material: PBMCs. The receptors were sampled from a woman younger than 30 in good health and CMV-seropositive.

This chain links TRBV27 with TRBJ1-1, with 8 bases fitting TRBD1. The germline V gene encodes CDR1 MNHEY and CDR2 SMNVEV (reference sequence). V lost 6 bases, J lost 5 bases, and 5 bases stayed unmatched. The CDR3 totals 13 residues. The CDR3 bases are TGTGCCAGCAGGAACAGGGGGATAACTGAAGCTTTCTTT. It translates to CASRNRGITEAFF.

The chain has TRBV11-3 and TRBJ1-2, with a possible D match to TRBD1 (5 bases). The CDR3 consists of 15 residues. Germline V lookup: CDR1 SGHNT, CDR2 YENEEA. Trimming took off 10 bases at V and 9 bases at J, with 27 bases between the two ends. CDR3 protein: CATRESEGPVRRYTF. CDR3 in DNA: TGTGCCACTCGGGAGTCCGAGGGGCCCGTCCGACGCTACACCTTC.

This clone was seen once. This chain connects TRBV9 to TRBJ2-2, with D perhaps matching TRBD1 (5 bases). CDR1 is SGDLS and CDR2 is YYNGEE in the germline V gene. The CDR3 is 14 residues long. The V gene lost 4 bases and the J gene lost 7 bases, with 14 bases spanning the gap. The CDR3 loop is CASSPQGTNGELFF. The CDR3 region has the DNA TGTGCCAGCAGCCCGCAGGGAACCAACGGGGAGCTGTTTTTT.

The V gene is TRBV7-8, the J gene TRBJ2-3, with 11 bases aligning to TRBD2. J lost 0 bases, V lost 4 bases, and 6 bases had no gene match. The CDR3 has 17 residues. Germline values: CDR1 SGHVS, CDR2 FQNEAQ. CDR3 region: CASSWPGTSGSTDTQYF. CDR3 DNA sequence: TGTGCCAGCAGCTGGCCCGGGACTAGCGGTAGCACAGATACGCAGTATTTT.

The chain joins TRBV19 to TRBJ2-5; 8 bases align to TRBD1. Germline V gene data show CDR1 as LNHDA and CDR2 as SQIVND (reference sequence). This CDR3 spans 13 amino acids. The V and J ends lost 6 bases and 2 bases, in that order; junction bases with no gene match: 2. The CDR3 nucleotides read TGTGCCAGTAGCGGGACAGGACAAGAGACCCAGTACTTC. This encodes CASSGTGQETQYF. Full variable domain (rest looked up from reference TRBV19 and TRBJ2-5): DGGITQSPKYLFRKEGQNVTLSCEQNLNHDAMYWYRQDPGQGLRLIYYSQIVNDFQKGDIAEGYSVSREKKESFPLTVTSAQKNPTAFYLCASSGTGQETQYFGPGTRLLVL.

The chain is built from TRBV11-2 and TRBJ2-5; TRBD2 is a possible D gene (6 bases). The germline CDR1 and CDR2 sequences are SGHAT and FQNNGV. Trimming took off 7 bases at V and 5 bases at J, with 11 bases between the two ends. There are 12 residues in the CDR3. This CDR3 reads CASTPGGETQYF. In DNA, the CDR3 is TGTGCCAGCACCCCAGGAGGGGAGACCCAGTACTTC.

The rearrangement links TRBV23-1 to TRBJ1-2; D is unclear. TRBV23-1 is annotated as an ORF whose role is uncertain. Trimming removed 3 bases from V and 6 bases from J, with 14 bases in between. This CDR3 has 14 amino acids. The CDR3 DNA sequence: TGCGCCAGCAGTCATCCGTCCGACTGCCATGGCTACACCTTC. It is translated as CASSHPSDCHGYTF.

The rearrangement joins TRBV27 to TRBJ2-1; 9 positions match TRBD1. CDR1 and CDR2 (germline): MNHEY, SMNVEV (reference sequence). CDR3 length: 14 residues. Trimming removed 4 bases from V and 5 bases from J; junction bases left unmatched: 3. In DNA form, the CDR3 reads TGTGCCAGCAGTTCGGACAGGGGACACAATGAGCAGTTCTTC. Translating it yields CASSSDRGHNEQFF.

V usage is TRBV9 and J usage is TRBJ2-7; TRBD2 might be the D (6 bases). Trimming removed 3 bases at V and 6 bases at J, with 19 bases between. CDR1 is SGDLS and CDR2 is YYNGEE in the germline V gene. This CDR3 comprises 15 residues. The CDR3: CASSGTGTLSGEQYF. The CDR3 coding sequence is TGTGCCAGCAGCGGTACCGGGACTTTATCCGGCGAGCAGTACTTC.

The V and J genes are TRBV29-1 and TRBJ2-5; the match to TRBD1 covers 9 bases. The J segment lost 3 bases and the V segment lost 7 bases, leaving 6 bases of the junction unmatched. Looked up from germline, CDR1 is SQVTM and CDR2 is ANQGSEA. CDR3 length: 13 residues. The CDR3 protein is CSGRGQGKETQYF. The CDR3 DNA reads as TGCAGCGGAAGGGGACAGGGTAAAGAGACCCAGTACTTC.

This clone was observed a handful of times. The rearrangement joins TRBV27 to TRBJ2-2; D is unresolved. CDR3 size: 12 residues. Germline CDR1 MNHEY, CDR2 SMNVEV (reference sequence). V was pared by 5 bases and J by 3 bases, with 4 bases between. The chain's CDR3 is CASSLYTGELFF. CDR3 nucleotide sequence: TGTGCCAGCAGTCTGTACACCGGGGAGCTGTTTTTT.

V gene TRBV2 combines with J gene TRBJ1-6; D unresolved. This CDR3 spans 11 amino acids. With 6 bases removed from V and 9 bases from J, the gap between germline ends came to 6 bases. CDR1 is SNHLY and CDR2 is FYNNEI in the germline V gene. CDR3 in DNA: TGTGCCAGCAGACTAAGTTCACCCCTCCACTTT. Amino acid sequence: CASRLSSPLHF.

V is TRBV2 and J is TRBJ2-3; 8 bases agree with TRBD2. Losses at the gene ends were 5 bases for V and 0 bases for J; bases not matched to a gene: 10. Germline values: CDR1 SNHLY, CDR2 FYNNEI. This CDR3 has 17 residues. The CDR3 DNA sequence: TGTGCCAGCAGTACACGGGGGGGCCCCTATAGCACAGATACGCAGTATTTT. It encodes CASSTRGGPYSTDTQYF.

The chain joins TRBV9 to TRBJ2-1, with D hard to call. V was cut by 0 bases and J by 7 bases, with 14 bases left in between. The CDR3 is 15 residues long. CDR1 and CDR2 (germline): SGDLS, YYNGEE. The CDR3 sequence is CASSVAPEIVNEQFF. Here the CDR3 DNA reads TGTGCCAGCAGCGTAGCACCCGAAATAGTAAATGAGCAGTTCTTC.

V is TRBV5-1 and J is TRBJ2-7; 7 nucleotides match TRBD1. Germline CDR1 is SGHRS and CDR2 is YFSETQ. CDR3 length equals 14 residues. Losses at the gene ends were 2 bases for V and 2 bases for J; bases not matched to a gene: 4. CDR3 sequence (DNA): TGCGCCAGCAGCTTAGGGGGCAGTACCTACGAGCAGTACTTC. Its translation is CASSLGGSTYEQYF.

The gene calls are TRBV5-4 and TRBJ1-2; D might be TRBD1 (5 bases). The CDR3 covers 15 residues. With 0 bases removed from V and 2 bases from J, the gap between germline ends came to 11 bases. Germline-derived CDR1 and CDR2 are SGHNT and YYREEE (reference sequence). In DNA, the CDR3 is TGTGCCAGCAGCTTGGACGTTCGGGGGAACTATGGCTACACCTTC. Translation gives CASSLDVRGNYGYTF. Using reference TRBV5-4 and TRBJ1-2 for the parts outside the CDR3, the full variable domain is ETGVTQSPTHLIKTRGQQVTLRCSSQSGHNTVSWYQQALGQGPQFIFQYYREEENGRGNFPPRFSGLQFPNYSSELNVNALELDDSALYLCASSLDVRGNYGYTFGSGTRLTVV.

V and J are TRBV18 and TRBJ1-6, with 9 bases that match TRBD1. V was pared by 4 bases and J by 5 bases, with 0 bases of the junction left unmatched. CDR3 length equals 14 residues. Germline CDR1 is KGHSH and CDR2 is LQKENI. The CDR3 here is CASSRDRDNSPLHF. In DNA form, the CDR3 reads TGTGCCAGCTCACGGGACAGGGATAATTCACCCCTCCACTTT.

This chain connects TRBV10-1 to TRBJ2-7; possibly TRBD1 for D (5 bases). V was trimmed by 3 bases and J by 2 bases, leaving 8 bases between them. The CDR3 has 13 residues. The germline V gene encodes CDR1 WNHNN and CDR2 SYGVQD (reference sequence). This CDR3 reads CASSEDRTYEQYF. CDR3 DNA sequence: TGCGCCAGCAGTGAAGACAGAACCTACGAGCAGTACTTC.